This T cell receptor beta chain was recovered during a study of CD8 T cells in ankylosing spondylitis. General study points: Seemingly characteristic of ankylosing spondylitis blood was a TCR beta motif consisting of 7 or 8 highly homologous variants. Past studies reported some motif variants in reactive arthritis synovial fluid and blood.

The CDR3 contains 15 residues. With 5 bases clipped from V and 4 bases from J, the junction kept 9 bases outside the gene matches. Germline loops: CDR1 SEHNR, CDR2 FQNEAQ (reference sequence). As for this clonotype: Its antigen is not known.

Each CDR3 protein is one row after TCRdb ran MiXCR on the 5' RACE reads. The top ten hold roughly 7.7% of the sample, which has about 170,000 distinct CDR3 sequences, approximately 20% seen once. The rearrangement joins TRBV7-9 to TRBJ1-2; TRBD1 agrees at 8 bases. The TCR comes from a male donor with ankylosing spondylitis or in good health (not recorded which). Sequencing was performed on blood, either unsorted or a sorted T cell fraction (not recorded which). CDR3 sequence (DNA): TGTGCCAGCAGCCCAAGCAAGGACAGGGTCTATGGCTACACCTTC. Translating it yields CASSPSKDRVYGYTF.